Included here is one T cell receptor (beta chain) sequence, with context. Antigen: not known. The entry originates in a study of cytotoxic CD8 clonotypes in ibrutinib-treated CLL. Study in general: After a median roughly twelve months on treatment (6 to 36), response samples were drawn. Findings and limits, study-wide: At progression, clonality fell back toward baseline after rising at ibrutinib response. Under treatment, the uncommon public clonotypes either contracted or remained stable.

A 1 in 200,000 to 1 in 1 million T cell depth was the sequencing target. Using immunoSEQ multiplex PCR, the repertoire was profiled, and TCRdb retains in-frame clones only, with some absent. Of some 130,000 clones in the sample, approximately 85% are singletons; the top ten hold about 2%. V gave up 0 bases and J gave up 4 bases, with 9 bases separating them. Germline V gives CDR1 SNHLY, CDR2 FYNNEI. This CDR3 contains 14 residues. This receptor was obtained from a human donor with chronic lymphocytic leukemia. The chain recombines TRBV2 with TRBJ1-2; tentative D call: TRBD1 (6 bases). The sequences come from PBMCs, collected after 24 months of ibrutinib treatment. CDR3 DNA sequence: TGTGCCAGCAGTGAAGCCACAGGGACCTATGGCTACACCTTC. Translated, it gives CASSEATGTYGYTF.